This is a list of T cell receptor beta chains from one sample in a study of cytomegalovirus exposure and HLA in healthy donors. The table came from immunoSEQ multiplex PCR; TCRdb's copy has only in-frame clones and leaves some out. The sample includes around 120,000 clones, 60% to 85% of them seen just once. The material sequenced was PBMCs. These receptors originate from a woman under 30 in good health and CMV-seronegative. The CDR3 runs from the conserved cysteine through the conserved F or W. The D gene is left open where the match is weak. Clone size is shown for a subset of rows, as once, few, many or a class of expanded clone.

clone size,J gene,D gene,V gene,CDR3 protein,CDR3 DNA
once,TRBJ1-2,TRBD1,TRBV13,CASSPSTGWRGTHYGYTF,TGTGCCAGCAGCCCATCGACAGGGTGGAGGGGGACGCACTATGGCTACACCTTC
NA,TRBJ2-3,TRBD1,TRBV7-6,CASSLSRTGSTDTQYF,TGTGCCAGCAGCTTATCCCGGACAGGAAGCACAGATACGCAGTATTTT
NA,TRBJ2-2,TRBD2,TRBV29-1,CSVEKERGGPTGELFF,TGCAGCGTTGAAAAGGAGCGGGGGGGCCCCACCGGGGAGCTGTTTTTT
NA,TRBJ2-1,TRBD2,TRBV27,CASSLLGSGGLSYNEQFF,TGTGCCAGCAGTTTATTGGGTAGCGGGGGCCTTTCCTACAATGAGCAGTTCTTC
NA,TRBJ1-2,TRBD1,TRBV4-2,CASSHLRQGASGYTF,TGTGCCAGCAGCCACCTTAGACAGGGGGCGAGTGGCTACACCTTC
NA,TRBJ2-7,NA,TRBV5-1,CASSFARGYEQYF,TGCGCCAGCAGCTTTGCCAGGGGATACGAGCAGTACTTC
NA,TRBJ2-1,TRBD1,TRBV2,CASSRDSSFYNEQFF,TGTGCCAGCAGTAGGGACAGCTCCTTCTACAATGAGCAGTTCTTC
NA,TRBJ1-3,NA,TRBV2,CASSEERKGLSGNTIYF,TGTGCCAGCAGTGAAGAGAGAAAGGGGCTCTCTGGAAACACCATATATTTT
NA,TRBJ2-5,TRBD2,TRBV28,CASRPPREGETQYF,TGTGCCAGCAGACCCCCAAGGGAGGGAGAGACCCAGTACTTC
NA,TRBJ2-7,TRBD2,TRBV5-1,CASSLAGGKYEQYF,TGCGCCAGCAGCTTAGCGGGGGGGAAATACGAGCAGTACTTC
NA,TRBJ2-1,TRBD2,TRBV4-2,CASSQGGGGRDRSSYNEQFF,TGTGCCAGCAGCCAAGGGGGCGGGGGGCGTGATAGGAGCTCCTACAATGAGCAGTTCTTC
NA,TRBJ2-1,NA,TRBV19,CASSIGISDFGEQFF,TGTGCCAGTAGTATAGGGATCAGCGACTTCGGTGAGCAGTTCTTC
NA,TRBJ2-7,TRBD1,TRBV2,CASSDRGLDEQYF,TGTGCCAGCAGCGACAGGGGGCTCGACGAGCAGTACTTC
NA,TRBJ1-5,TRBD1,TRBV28,CASSLPQGAKQPQHF,TGTGCCAGCAGTTTACCACAGGGGGCAAAGCAGCCCCAGCATTTT
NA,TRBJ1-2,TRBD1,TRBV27,CASSLRGQYGYTF,TGTGCCAGCAGTTTAAGGGGACAGTATGGCTACACCTTC
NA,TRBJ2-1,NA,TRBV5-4,CASSGAGNEQFF,TGTGCCAGCAGCGGCGCAGGGAATGAGCAGTTCTTC
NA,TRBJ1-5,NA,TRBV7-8,CASSPRQSYSNQPQHF,TGTGCCAGCAGCCCCAGACAGAGTTATAGCAATCAGCCCCAGCATTTT
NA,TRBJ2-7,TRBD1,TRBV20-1,CSAGTVGKQYF,TGCAGTGCTGGGACAGTCGGCAAGCAGTACTTC
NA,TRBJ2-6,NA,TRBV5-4,CASSGNTGGANVLTF,TGTGCCAGCAGCGGTAATACTGGTGGGGCCAACGTCCTGACTTTC
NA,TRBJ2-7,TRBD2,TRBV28,CASSFQRGFPSVQYF,TGTGCCAGCAGTTTCCAGCGGGGGTTCCCTTCTGTGCAGTACTTC
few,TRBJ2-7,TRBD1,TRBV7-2,CASSASGTAYEQYF,TGTGCCAGCAGCGCCTCCGGGACAGCCTACGAGCAGTACTTC
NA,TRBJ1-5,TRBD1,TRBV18,CASSQDRGGSNQPQHF,TGTGCCAGCTCACAGGACAGGGGGGGAAGCAATCAGCCCCAGCATTTT
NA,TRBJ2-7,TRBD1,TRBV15,CATSRGPDTGGYEQYF,TGTGCCACCAGCAGGGGTCCGGATACAGGGGGATACGAGCAGTACTTC
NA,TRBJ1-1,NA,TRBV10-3,CAISESRQNTEAFF,TGTGCCATCAGTGAGTCGAGGCAGAACACTGAAGCTTTCTTT
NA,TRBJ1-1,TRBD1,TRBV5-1,CASSLEGQGSTEAFF,TGCGCCAGCAGCTTGGAAGGACAGGGGAGCACTGAAGCTTTCTTT